The 32 T cell receptor beta chains presented below share a single source sample, sequenced in a study of PD-1 blockade in classical Hodgkin lymphoma (dated by TCRdb to about 2020). What this sample's time point label stands for: cycle 1 day 1 (C1D1), immediately before nivolumab initiation. All trial patients had relapsed after autologous stem cell transplantation, with cohorts A, B and C differing in prior brentuximab vedotin exposure. CD4+ T cells were purified from thawed PBMCs by magnetic negative selection with a Miltenyi CD4+ T cell isolation kit. The library was built by means of the immunoSEQ multiplex PCR assay. TCRdb took this table from immuneACCESS and kept in-frame rearrangements with V and J called. Such tables lack part of the clones; where checked against another copy, unresolved V genes explain under half of the gap, and the rest is unexplained. The sample data list more than 25,000 clones, and 85% of these were observed just once. The leading ten clones occupy 2.4% of the sample.

The sequencing here drew on CD4+ T cells from blood, taken at baseline. The receptor source for this set is a human donor with classical Hodgkin lymphoma.

CDR3 in amino acids: CASSFEGYNEQFF. Here the CDR3 DNA reads TGCGCCAGCAGCTTCGAGGGATACAATGAGCAGTTCTTC. The chain links TRBV5-1 to TRBJ2-1; D might be TRBD2 (5 bases). Trimming cost V 2 bases and J 4 bases, with 7 bases left between them. Germline V gene sequence: CDR1 SGHRS, CDR2 YFSETQ. The CDR3 consists of 13 residues.

The rearrangement joins TRBV6-1 to TRBJ1-3; D is unclear. From germline, CDR1 is MNHNS and CDR2 SASEGT. The ends were cut back, 5 bases at V and 8 bases at J, with 10 bases in the middle. The CDR3 is made up of 12 amino acids. CDR3: CASSRTWDTIYF. CDR3 DNA sequence: TGTGCCAGCAGTAGAACGTGGGACACCATATATTTT.

The DNA of the CDR3 is TGTGCCAGCAGTCCCGCTAGCCCCCAAGAGACCCAGTACTTC. It specifies CASSPASPQETQYF. V is TRBV28 and J is TRBJ2-5; D is possibly TRBD2 (5 bases). CDR3 size: 14 residues. The V end was cut by 5 bases, the J end by 1 base, with 11 bases between. Per germline, CDR1 MDHEN and CDR2 SYDVKM. The full variable domain, its missing parts supplied by reference TRBV28 and TRBJ2-5, is DVKVTQSSRYLVKRTGEKVFLECVQDMDHENMFWYRQDPGLGLRLIYFSYDVKMKEKGDIPEGYSVSREKKERFSLILESASTNQTSMYLCASSPASPQETQYFGPGTRLLVL.

The V gene is TRBV5-1, the J gene TRBJ1-1, with 8 bases lining up with TRBD1. Trimming removed 4 bases from V and 8 bases from J; junction bases left unmatched: 7. Germline V gene data show CDR1 as SGHRS and CDR2 as YFSETQ. This CDR3 is built from 13 residues. In DNA form, the CDR3 reads TGCGCCAGCAGCAGGACAGGGCAAGTCGAAGCTTTCTTT. Translation: CASSRTGQVEAFF.

The V gene is TRBV2, the J gene TRBJ1-1; no clear D gene. The CDR3 contains 14 residues. Germline V CDR1 and CDR2: SNHLY, FYNNEI. V shed 0 bases and J shed 2 bases, with 7 bases lying between them. The CDR3 region is CASSEAVANTEAFF. The DNA for the CDR3 is TGTGCCAGCAGTGAAGCCGTGGCTAACACTGAAGCTTTCTTT.

The sample holds a few counts of this clone. The V and J genes are TRBV7-2 and TRBJ2-5; 10 nucleotides agree with TRBD2. Germline V gene data show CDR1 as SGHTA and CDR2 as FQGNSA. With V trimmed by 4 bases and J by 5 bases, 1 base remained unmatched. There are 13 residues in the CDR3. The CDR3 DNA reads as TGTGCCAGCAGCTCGGGACTAGCGGAGACCCAGTACTTC. Its protein product is CASSSGLAETQYF.

The chain carries TRBV19 and TRBJ2-7; no definite D call. Germline CDR1 and CDR2: LNHDA and SQIVND (reference sequence). This CDR3 is 14 amino acids long. V shed 4 bases and J shed 7 bases, with 17 bases lying between them. CDR3 in amino acids: CASSSLPRTEEQYF. DNA for the CDR3: TGTGCCAGTAGTAGCCTCCCCCGAACAGAAGAGCAGTACTTC.

The chain employs TRBV5-5 and TRBJ2-5; D possibly uses TRBD1 or TRBD2 (6 bases each). The CDR3 runs 15 residues. CDR1 and CDR2 (germline): SGHKS, YYEKEE (reference sequence). Trimming stripped 5 bases from V and 1 base from J, with 15 bases between. The CDR3 DNA sequence: TGTGCCAGCAGGCCCGGGGGCGCTTCCCAAGAGACCCAGTACTTC. Protein: CASRPGGASQETQYF.

This chain connects TRBV5-1 to TRBJ2-1; tentatively, D is TRBD2 (6 bases). This CDR3 contains 15 residues. Germline CDR1 SGHRS, CDR2 YFSETQ. Trimming left V 3 bases short and J 7 bases short, with 17 bases between. The CDR3 loop reads CASSWSGPKGNEQFF. The DNA for the CDR3 is TGCGCCAGCAGCTGGAGCGGGCCAAAGGGAAATGAGCAGTTCTTC.

This clone was counted a few times. The chain joins TRBV12-5 to TRBJ1-1, with 9 bases that match TRBD1. The CDR3 has 18 amino acids. After removal of 0 bases from V and 0 bases from J, the junction contained 8 bases not matched to a gene. Per germline, CDR1 LGHNT and CDR2 FRNRAP. CDR3 loop: CASGLVIGTGFVNTEAFF. The CDR3 DNA reads TGTGCTAGTGGTTTGGTAATTGGGACAGGGTTTGTGAACACTGAAGCTTTCTTT.

The chain recombines TRBV19 with TRBJ1-4; weak D call: TRBD1 (5 bases). Germline CDR1 is LNHDA and CDR2 is SQIVND (reference sequence). The V gene lost 4 bases and the J gene lost 5 bases, with 11 bases spanning the gap. This CDR3 has 14 amino acids. Here the CDR3 reads CASSTDSRNEKLFF. In DNA form, the CDR3 reads TGTGCCAGTAGTACCGACAGCAGAAATGAAAAACTGTTTTTT.

The chain uses TRBV5-4 and TRBJ1-2; D possibly corresponds to TRBD1 (6 bases). Trimming cost V 4 bases and J 8 bases, with 21 bases left between them. Per the germline V gene, CDR1 is SGHNT and CDR2 is YYREEE (reference sequence). This CDR3 has 15 amino acids. CDR3 sequence: CASSIRTEKLGGYTF. CDR3 nucleotide sequence: TGTGCCAGCAGCATTAGGACAGAAAAGTTGGGCGGCTACACCTTC.

This chain joins TRBV28 and TRBJ1-2; D gene unclear. The CDR3 runs to 13 residues. Germline V lookup: CDR1 MDHEN, CDR2 SYDVKM. Deletions cut 2 bases from V and 6 bases from J, with 10 bases between. In nucleotides, the CDR3 is TGTGCCAGCAGTTTAAATATGGGTGATGGCTACACCTTC. The encoded protein is CASSLNMGDGYTF.

This clone came up once. The rearrangement links TRBV30 to TRBJ1-2; D perhaps matches TRBD1 (6 bases). The CDR3 totals 13 residues. Trimming left V 3 bases short and J 4 bases short, with 12 bases between. Germline V gene sequence: CDR1 GTSNPN, CDR2 SVGIG (reference sequence). In nucleotides, the CDR3 is TGTGCCTGGAGACGGGGGGCCGCCTATGGCTACACCTTC. Translating gives CAWRRGAAYGYTF.

The CDR3 bases are TGTGCCAGAAAAGACAGGGAAGATTTCAAAAACATTCAGTACTTC. Its protein is CARKDREDFKNIQYF. The chain combines TRBV27 with TRBJ2-4; 7 nucleotides line up with TRBD1. From germline, CDR1 is MNHEY and CDR2 SMNVEV (reference sequence). The CDR3 covers 15 residues. V lost 9 bases to trimming and J lost 3 bases; unmatched junction nucleotides: 11.

V usage is TRBV18 and J usage is TRBJ2-1; 10 nucleotides align to TRBD2. The CDR3 extends over 16 amino acids. V shed 6 bases and J 4 bases; nucleotides not matched to a gene: 9. From germline, CDR1 is KGHSH and CDR2 LQKENI. The CDR3 DNA is TGTGCCAGCTCCCTCCGAGTAGCGGGAGGATACAATGAGCAGTTCTTC. Translating gives CASSLRVAGGYNEQFF.

This chain connects TRBV7-9 to TRBJ1-2, with 8 bases aligning to TRBD1. Germline V CDR1 and CDR2: SEHNR, FQNEAQ (reference sequence). V shed 6 bases and J 6 bases; nucleotides not matched to a gene: 15. This CDR3 contains 16 residues. The CDR3 is CASSPLATGQGDGYTF. In nucleotides, the CDR3 is TGTGCCAGCAGTCCACTGGCAACAGGACAGGGAGATGGCTACACCTTC.

The chain couples TRBV18 to TRBJ2-5; 13 nucleotides align to TRBD2. The DNA end lines up better with TRBJ2-7; the J call may be wrong. The length of the CDR3 is 15 residues. Germline-derived CDR1 and CDR2 are KGHSH and LQKENI. In DNA form, the CDR3 reads TGTGCCAGCTCACCCGGACTAGCGGGAGCCTACGAGCAGTACTTC. This codes for CASSPGLAGAYEQYF.

V gene TRBV4-1 combines with J gene TRBJ2-1; D not resolved. The CDR3 covers 17 residues. Germline values: CDR1 MGHRA, CDR2 YSYEKL. The V end was cut by 4 bases, the J end by 2 bases, with 18 bases between. CDR3 bases: TGCGCCAGCAGCCTATCAGGTGGCGGACGTACCTACAATGAGCAGTTCTTC. This gives the protein CASSLSGGGRTYNEQFF.

This rearrangement joins TRBV18 to TRBJ1-4; maybe TRBD1 (5 bases). The CDR3 contains 17 residues. Germline loops: CDR1 KGHSH, CDR2 LQKENI. V shed 2 bases and J shed 7 bases, with 20 bases lying between them. CDR3 loop: CASSPLSVRGNSEKLFF. The DNA for the CDR3 is TGTGCCAGCTCACCATTGAGCGTGCGGGGGAACTCTGAAAAACTGTTTTTT.

This clone was seen just once. The genes are TRBV6-6 and TRBJ2-7; D could derive from TRBD1 or TRBD2 (6 bases each). CDR3 length equals 14 residues. The germline gives CDR1 MNHNY, CDR2 SVGAGI (reference sequence). Trimming stripped 5 bases from V and 2 bases from J, with 13 bases between. The chain's CDR3 is CASSGEGGPYEQYF. The DNA for the CDR3 is TGTGCCAGCAGTGGGGAAGGGGGGCCCTACGAGCAGTACTTC.

The chain is built from TRBV27 and TRBJ1-6; TRBD1 matches 7 bases. CDR1 and CDR2 from the germline V gene are MNHEY and SMNVEV (reference sequence). CDR3 length: 15 amino acids. The junction had 3 bases not matched to a gene; V was cut back by 3 bases and J by 4 bases. CDR3 bases: TGTGCCAGCAGTTTGGAGGGACAGTATAATTCACCCCTCCACTTT. Amino acids: CASSLEGQYNSPLHF.

As for this clone: Other DNA sequences in the same sample also yield this CDR3. V is TRBV11-2 and J is TRBJ1-1; tentatively, D is TRBD1 (5 bases). V lost 1 base, J lost 1 base, and 7 bases lay in between. CDR1 and CDR2 (germline): SGHAT, FQNNGV. The CDR3 contains 14 residues. DNA of the CDR3: TGTGCCAGCAGCTTAGCGGGGGGGAACACTGAAGCTTTCTTT. Translation gives CASSLAGGNTEAFF.

The rearrangement links TRBV19 to TRBJ1-5; D is unclear. The V end was cut by 5 bases, the J end by 5 bases, with 13 bases between. Germline V CDR1 and CDR2: LNHDA, SQIVND (reference sequence). The CDR3 is 14 amino acids. The CDR3 loop is CASSLTVHDQPQHF. The CDR3 region has the DNA TGTGCCAGTAGTTTGACGGTACATGATCAGCCCCAGCATTTT.

This clone has a handful of counts. This chain uses TRBV6-1 with TRBJ2-7; a weak D match, TRBD2 (7 bases). This CDR3 is built from 15 residues. The germline V and J ends were trimmed by 11 bases and 0 bases, with 20 bases remaining between them. The V gene's germline CDR1 is MNHNS and CDR2 SASEGT. The CDR3 loop is CASSGGGALSYEQYF. For the CDR3, the DNA is TGTGCCTCTTCGGGGGGCGGGGCCCTCTCCTACGAGCAGTACTTC.

CDR3 sequence: CASSPKTRDTGELFF. In DNA form, the CDR3 reads TGTGCCAGCAGTCCGAAGACTCGGGACACCGGGGAGCTGTTTTTT. The rearrangement joins TRBV27 to TRBJ2-2; no firm D call. CDR3 length: 15 amino acids. CDR1 is MNHEY and CDR2 is SMNVEV in the germline V gene (reference sequence). The V and J ends lost 5 bases and 3 bases respectively, with 13 bases between them.

CDR3 nucleotide sequence: TGTGCCTGGAGTGAGTGGAGGGATGCAAAAGCTTTCTTT. This gives the protein CAWSEWRDAKAFF. The chain carries TRBV30 and TRBJ1-1; D gene ambiguous. Deletions cut 1 base from V and 9 bases from J, with 15 bases between. The CDR3 is 13 amino acids. CDR1 is GTSNPN, CDR2 SVGIG, per germline (reference sequence).

The J gene is TRBJ1-2, the V gene TRBV29-1; D possibly corresponds to TRBD1 (5 bases). This CDR3 is built from 13 residues. CDR1 and CDR2 from the germline V gene are SQVTM and ANQGSEA. Trimming stripped 3 bases from V and 4 bases from J, with 12 bases between. In nucleotides, the CDR3 is TGCAGCGTTGAGGGGGGGTTCCCCTATGGCTACACCTTC. It specifies CSVEGGFPYGYTF.

Concerning this clone: In the same sample, other DNA sequences code for this CDR3. This chain uses TRBV7-8 with TRBJ1-5, with a tentative D call TRBD1 (5 bases). V was clipped by 3 bases and J by 1 base, with 10 bases between them. CDR1 is SGHVS, CDR2 FQNEAQ, per germline. This CDR3 contains 15 residues. CDR3 in DNA: TGTGCCAGCAGCTTCCGGGGGGGGAGCAATCAGCCCCAGCATTTT. Its translation: CASSFRGGSNQPQHF.

J is TRBJ2-1 and V is TRBV7-2; 13 nucleotides align to TRBD2. V was clipped by 6 bases and J by 6 bases; unmatched bases: 5. Germline CDR1 is SGHTA and CDR2 is FQGNSA. CDR3 size: 15 residues. The CDR3 DNA reads as TGTGCCAGCAGGGAAGGACTAGCGGGGGCCAATGAGCAGTTCTTC. The encoded protein is CASREGLAGANEQFF.

The V call is TRBV7-9, the J call TRBJ1-1; TRBD1 aligns across 8 bases. Germline CDR1 and CDR2: SEHNR and FQNEAQ (reference sequence). The CDR3 covers 11 residues. The V and J ends lost 5 bases and 10 bases, in that order; junction bases with no gene match: 3. The DNA of the CDR3 is TGTGCCAGCAGCGACGACAGGGGAGCTTTCTTT. This translates into CASSDDRGAFF.

V usage is TRBV5-1 and J usage is TRBJ1-2; no clear D. Germline V gene lookup returns CDR1 SGHRS and CDR2 YFSETQ. V was shortened by 1 base and J by 1 base, with 8 bases between the two germline ends. This CDR3 has 14 residues. In nucleotides, the CDR3 is TGCGCCAGCAGCTTGTCACCAGATAACTATGGCTACACCTTC. Translated, it gives CASSLSPDNYGYTF.